Below, 30 T cell receptor beta chains from the same sample are listed, as sequenced in a study of shared clonotypes between healthy human individuals. Naive CD8 cells, CD45RO-negative and positively selected for CCR7, excluded terminally differentiated effector memory CD45RA+ cells. Libraries were prepared by immunoSEQ multiplex PCR; TCRdb keeps only in-frame clonotypes and omits some of them. The sample carries about 650,000 clones, roughly 96% recorded once. Sequencing was carried out using naive CD8+ T cells sorted from blood. The receptors were sampled from a young woman in good health.

The chain employs TRBV5-4 and TRBJ1-2, with D possibly TRBD1 on 6 matching bases. The CDR3 consists of 14 residues. Germline V gives CDR1 SGHNT, CDR2 YYREEE (reference sequence). The V end lost 5 bases, the J end lost 3 bases, and 14 bases lay between the germline ends. In DNA form, the CDR3 reads TGTGCCAGCAGATTTGGAGGGGGGGACTATGGCTACACCTTC. Translated, it gives CASRFGGGDYGYTF.

The chain joins TRBV7-6 to TRBJ2-2, with TRBD1 as a possible D gene (6 bases). Germline V gene data show CDR1 as SGHVS and CDR2 as FNYEAQ. V dropped 6 bases and J dropped 8 bases, with 16 bases sitting between them. This CDR3 comprises 14 residues. The CDR3 sequence: CASSPSRGRGELFF. The CDR3 DNA reads TGTGCCAGCAGTCCAAGCAGGGGACGAGGGGAGCTGTTTTTT.

CDR3 in amino acids: CASSFYSQETQYF. CDR3 DNA sequence: TGTGCCAGCAGTTTCTACTCCCAAGAGACCCAGTACTTC. The V gene is TRBV28, the J gene TRBJ2-5; the D is unclear. Germline-derived CDR1 and CDR2 are MDHEN and SYDVKM. This CDR3 spans 13 amino acids. Trimming stripped 3 bases from V and 1 base from J, with 6 bases between.

V gene TRBV11-3 combines with J gene TRBJ2-7; possibly TRBD1 or TRBD2 for D (5 bases each). The CDR3 has 13 residues. Trimming removed 5 bases from V and 4 bases from J, with 12 bases in between. CDR1 is SGHNT, CDR2 YENEEA, per germline. The CDR3 DNA reads TGTGCCAGCAGCATGGGACGGGGTTACGAGCAGTACTTC. Residues: CASSMGRGYEQYF. Looking up the rest from reference TRBV11-3 and TRBJ2-7 gives the full variable domain: EAGVVQSPRYKIIEKKQPVAFWCNPISGHNTLYWYLQNLGQGPELLIRYENEEAVDDSQLPKDRFSAERLKGVDSTLKIQPAELGDSAVYLCASSMGRGYEQYFGPGTRLTVT.

The chain recombines TRBV6-5 with TRBJ2-2; TRBD2 aligns across 10 bases. The CDR3 has 14 residues. Germline V gene data show CDR1 as MNHEY and CDR2 as SVGAGI. Trimming at V came to 5 bases and at J to 6 bases, leaving 3 bases not matched to a gene. CDR3 residues: CASSGLAGAGELFF. CDR3 bases: TGTGCCAGCAGTGGGCTAGCGGGAGCCGGGGAGCTGTTTTTT.

This chain links TRBV6-6 with TRBJ2-2; D gene unclear. The germline V and J ends were trimmed by 1 base and 4 bases, with 10 bases remaining between them. CDR1 is MNHNY and CDR2 is SVGAGI in the germline V gene (reference sequence). There are 15 residues in the CDR3. In DNA, the CDR3 is TGTGCCAGCAGTTACTACTCCCAGGTCACCGGGGAGCTGTTTTTT. Its protein product is CASSYYSQVTGELFF.

This clone came up a few times. This chain uses TRBV6-5 with TRBJ1-1; no firm D call. The CDR3 runs to 15 residues. V lost 3 bases to trimming and J lost 0 bases, with 11 bases between them. Germline CDR1 reads MNHEY; CDR2 reads SVGAGI. Here the CDR3 DNA reads TGTGCCAGCAGTTATGATGAGGGCCTGAACACTGAAGCTTTCTTT. Its translation: CASSYDEGLNTEAFF.

V gene TRBV6-1 combines with J gene TRBJ2-2; 7 nucleotides agree with TRBD1. V shed 6 bases, J shed 3 bases, and the junction held 7 bases outside the gene matches. The germline gives CDR1 MNHNS, CDR2 SASEGT. CDR3 length: 15 residues. CDR3 nucleotides: TGTGCCAGCAGGGCGACAGGGATCGACACCGGGGAGCTGTTTTTT. Translated: CASRATGIDTGELFF.

The chain joins TRBV10-3 to TRBJ2-1; 9 bases fit TRBD2. This CDR3 region has 16 residues. V lost 0 bases and J lost 2; bases outside the gene matches: 2. Germline assignment: CDR1 ENHRY and CDR2 SYGVKD. Here the CDR3 DNA reads TGTGCCATCAGTGAGTCTAGCGGGAGCCCCTACAATGAGCAGTTCTTC. As protein: CAISESSGSPYNEQFF.

V gene TRBV13 combines with J gene TRBJ2-1; TRBD2 matches 9 bases. V lost 5 bases, J lost 3 bases, and 8 bases stayed unmatched. Germline V CDR1 and CDR2: PRHDT, FYEKMQ (reference sequence). There are 16 residues in the CDR3. CDR3 in DNA: TGTGCCAGCAGCGGAACAACTAGCGGGTTCTACAATGAGCAGTTCTTC. This encodes CASSGTTSGFYNEQFF.

This clone came up once. This chain connects TRBV6-5 to TRBJ2-3, with no clear D. The length of the CDR3 is 15 residues. V lost 3 bases and J 4 bases, leaving 14 bases between the germline ends. Germline V gives CDR1 MNHEY, CDR2 SVGAGI. The CDR3 nucleotides are TGTGCCAGCAGTTATGGGTGGAGTCGGGCAGATACGCAGTATTTT. Encoded protein: CASSYGWSRADTQYF.

The table lists this clone with a count of one. The rearrangement joins TRBV30 to TRBJ2-1; 7 positions match TRBD2. The CDR3 is 16 amino acids. CDR1 is GTSNPN and CDR2 is SVGIG in the germline V gene (reference sequence). Losses at the gene ends were 1 base for V and 4 bases for J; bases not matched to a gene: 10. The CDR3 DNA sequence: TGTGCCTGGAGTGACCTAGCGGAAGAGGTATACAATGAGCAGTTCTTC. This translates into CAWSDLAEEVYNEQFF.

The CDR3 sequence is CSVELAAWSGPQETQYF. The CDR3 coding sequence is TGCAGCGTAGAACTAGCGGCCTGGAGTGGTCCCCAAGAGACCCAGTACTTC. The chain is built from TRBV29-1 and TRBJ2-5; 8 nucleotides align to TRBD2. The trim removed 6 bases at V and 1 base at J, leaving 16 bases unmatched. The CDR3 length is 17 residues. Per the germline V gene, CDR1 is SQVTM and CDR2 is ANQGSEA.

The V and J genes are TRBV28 and TRBJ1-1; D uncertain. The germline V gene has CDR1 MDHEN and CDR2 SYDVKM. CDR3 length equals 13 residues. V lost 5 bases and J lost 3, with 10 bases in between. CDR3 DNA sequence: TGTGCCAGCAGTCCCATCCTGGACACTGAAGCTTTCTTT. Its protein is CASSPILDTEAFF.

J is TRBJ2-7 and V is TRBV27; TRBD2 is a possible D gene (5 bases). The CDR3 runs 13 residues. CDR1 and CDR2 (germline): MNHEY, SMNVEV (reference sequence). V was shortened by 7 bases and J by 6 bases, with 16 bases between the two germline ends. The CDR3 coding sequence is TGTGCCAGCACTTCTATTACGGGATCCGAGCAGTACTTC. As protein: CASTSITGSEQYF.

The genes are TRBV29-1 and TRBJ2-7; 7 bases agree with TRBD1. Trimming took 7 bases from V and 3 from J; bases not matched to a gene: 3. The CDR3 loop spans 11 amino acids. The V gene's germline CDR1 is SQVTM and CDR2 ANQGSEA. Here the CDR3 DNA reads TGCAGCGCACAGGGGAACTACGAGCAGTACTTC. It specifies CSAQGNYEQYF.

This chain links TRBV7-2 with TRBJ1-5; D may be TRBD1 (6 bases). The V end lost 5 bases, the J end lost 4 bases, and 9 bases lay between the germline ends. The CDR3 is 13 residues long. Germline assignment: CDR1 SGHTA and CDR2 FQGNSA. The CDR3 region has the DNA TGTGCCAGCAGCACAGGGCTTAATCAGCCCCAGCATTTT. Protein sequence: CASSTGLNQPQHF.

A note on this clone: Other nucleotide sequences from this sample produce the same CDR3. This chain links TRBV19 with TRBJ1-1; weak D call: TRBD1 (5 bases). The germline V gene has CDR1 LNHDA and CDR2 SQIVND (reference sequence). V shed 3 bases and J shed 4 bases, with 9 bases lying between them. The CDR3 spans 13 residues. CDR3: CASSIWGITEAFF. The CDR3, as DNA: TGTGCCAGTAGTATCTGGGGGATCACTGAAGCTTTCTTT.

The chain uses TRBV2 and TRBJ2-1; tentatively, D is TRBD1 (5 bases). Trimming left V 5 bases short and J 8 bases short, with 13 bases between. This CDR3 is 13 amino acids long. The germline V gene has CDR1 SNHLY and CDR2 FYNNEI. The CDR3 sequence: CASSPRGFDEQFF. CDR3 DNA: TGTGCCAGCAGTCCAAGGGGATTCGATGAGCAGTTCTTC.

This chain joins TRBV6-5 and TRBJ2-3, with D unclear. Deletions cut 1 base from V and 6 bases from J, with 8 bases between. CDR1 is MNHEY, CDR2 SVGAGI, per germline. The CDR3 contains 13 residues. In DNA, the CDR3 is TGTGCCAGCAGTTACTTTCCCTTGGATACGCAGTATTTT. This sequence encodes CASSYFPLDTQYF.

The genes are TRBV7-6 and TRBJ2-3, with no clear D. V lost 5 bases, J lost 2 bases, and 11 bases lay in between. Germline CDR1 and CDR2: SGHVS and FNYEAQ. This CDR3 has 14 amino acids. The CDR3 nucleotides are TGTGCCAGCAGCCCACGACGGCTCACAGATACGCAGTATTTT. Translated: CASSPRRLTDTQYF.

V usage is TRBV9 and J usage is TRBJ1-2, with D uncertain. The CDR3 contains 15 residues. The germline V gene has CDR1 SGDLS and CDR2 YYNGEE. V dropped 4 bases and J dropped 4 bases, with 17 bases sitting between them. The CDR3 region has the DNA TGTGCCAGCAGCTCCGCGCCCTCGACCTTCTATGGCTACACCTTC. Protein product: CASSSAPSTFYGYTF.

The chain joins TRBV9 to TRBJ2-2; perhaps TRBD1 as D (6 bases). The CDR3 covers 12 residues. CDR1 is SGDLS and CDR2 is YYNGEE in the germline V gene. V was shortened by 3 bases and J by 6 bases, with 6 bases between the two germline ends. The CDR3 nucleotides read TGTGCCAGCAGCGGGGGGCCCGGGGAGCTGTTTTTT. This codes for CASSGGPGELFF.

This clone came up once. The chain joins TRBV7-9 to TRBJ2-1; no clear D. CDR3 length: 12 amino acids. Trimming stripped 7 bases from V and 6 bases from J, with 10 bases between. Germline V gene lookup returns CDR1 SEHNR and CDR2 FQNEAQ (reference sequence). In DNA, the CDR3 is TGTGCCAGCACCTACACGGCCAATGAGCAGTTCTTC. Its translation: CASTYTANEQFF.

V usage is TRBV9 and J usage is TRBJ1-2, with D possibly matching TRBD1 (6 bases). Per the germline V gene, CDR1 is SGDLS and CDR2 is YYNGEE. With 9 bases removed from V and 4 bases from J, the gap between germline ends came to 19 bases. CDR3 length: 14 residues. The CDR3 sequence is CANPMGGPIYGYTF. Here the CDR3 DNA reads TGTGCCAACCCAATGGGGGGGCCGATCTATGGCTACACCTTC. Combining the CDR3 with reference TRBV9 and TRBJ1-2 gives the whole variable domain DSGVTQTPKHLITATGQRVTLRCSPRSGDLSVYWYQQSLDQGLQFLIQYYNGEERAKGNILERFSAQQFPDLHSELNLSSLELGDSALYFCANPMGGPIYGYTFGSGTRLTVV.

The chain uses TRBV27 and TRBJ2-1; D is possibly TRBD2 (5 bases). V was shortened by 9 bases and J by 4 bases, with 10 bases between the two germline ends. The CDR3 is 12 residues long. Per the germline V gene, CDR1 is MNHEY and CDR2 is SMNVEV (reference sequence). CDR3 protein: CASSDGYNEQFF. CDR3 nucleotide sequence: TGTGCCAGTAGCGACGGGTACAATGAGCAGTTCTTC.

With respect to this clone: Other DNA sequences from this sample encode an identical CDR3 as well. The chain couples TRBV19 to TRBJ1-1; no clear D. V lost 1 base and J lost 0, with 0 bases in between. The CDR3 consists of 12 residues. Germline-derived CDR1 and CDR2 are LNHDA and SQIVND (reference sequence). The CDR3 loop is CASSIVNTEAFF. The DNA for the CDR3 is TGTGCCAGTAGTATAGTGAACACTGAAGCTTTCTTT. Full variable domain (remainder filled in from reference TRBV19 and TRBJ1-1): DGGITQSPKYLFRKEGQNVTLSCEQNLNHDAMYWYRQDPGQGLRLIYYSQIVNDFQKGDIAEGYSVSREKKESFPLTVTSAQKNPTAFYLCASSIVNTEAFFGQGTRLTVV.

Turning to this clone: Other DNA sequences in the sample encode the same CDR3. This chain uses TRBV5-4 with TRBJ2-7; 8 positions agree with TRBD2. The CDR3 spans 14 residues. Unmatched junction bases numbered 3, after V lost 0 bases and J lost 4 bases. Germline-derived CDR1 and CDR2 are SGHNT and YYREEE (reference sequence). CDR3 residues: CASSLAVAGYEQYF. The DNA of the CDR3 is TGTGCCAGCAGCTTGGCGGTAGCGGGGTACGAGCAGTACTTC.

The CDR3 DNA sequence: TGTGCCAGCAGCTTAGGCGAGGTTAATGGGGCTTTCTTT. Residues: CASSLGEVNGAFF. The rearrangement links TRBV7-2 to TRBJ1-1; D ambiguous. V lost 1 base, J lost 11 bases, and 14 bases lay in between. The CDR3 sequence is 13 residues long. Germline V gives CDR1 SGHTA, CDR2 FQGNSA.

V usage is TRBV7-9 and J usage is TRBJ1-6, with 9 bases lining up with TRBD1. Germline loops: CDR1 SEHNR, CDR2 FQNEAQ (reference sequence). This CDR3 has 14 residues. Trimming at V came to 6 bases and at J to 10 bases, leaving 7 bases not matched to a gene. The CDR3 protein is CASRAGTGNSPLHF. The CDR3 DNA sequence: TGTGCCAGCAGGGCCGGGACAGGGAACTCACCCCTCCACTTT.